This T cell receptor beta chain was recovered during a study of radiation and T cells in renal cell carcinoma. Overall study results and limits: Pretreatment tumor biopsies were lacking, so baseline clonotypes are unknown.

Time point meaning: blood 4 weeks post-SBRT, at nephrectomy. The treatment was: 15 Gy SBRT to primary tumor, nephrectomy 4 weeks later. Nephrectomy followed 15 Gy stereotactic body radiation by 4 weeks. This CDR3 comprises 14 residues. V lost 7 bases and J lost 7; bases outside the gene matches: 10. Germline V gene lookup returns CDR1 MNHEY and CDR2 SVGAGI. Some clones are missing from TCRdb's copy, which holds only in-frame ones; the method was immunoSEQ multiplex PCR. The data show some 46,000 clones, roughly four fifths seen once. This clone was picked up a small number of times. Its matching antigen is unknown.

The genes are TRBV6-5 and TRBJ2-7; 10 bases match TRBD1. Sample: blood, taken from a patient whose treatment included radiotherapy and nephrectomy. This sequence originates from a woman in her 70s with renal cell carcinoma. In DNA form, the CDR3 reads TGTGCCAGCACCACAGGGACAGGGGCTATAGAGCAGTACTTC. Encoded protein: CASTTGTGAIEQYF.